Given below is one TCR beta chain in context. The antigen is undetermined. The sample originates from a study of cytomegalovirus exposure and HLA in healthy donors. General observations from the study: With DRB1 most and HLA-C fewest, TCR association rates differed between HLA loci in a later analysis. For TCR beta chains, V- and J-gene trimming was later linked to a missense DCLRE1C variant. Analysis was performed later, and it showed HLA-associated TCR beta chains to be more clonally expanded than equally common others.

V was cut by 6 bases and J by 1 base, with 12 bases left in between. CDR3 length: 14 residues. Germline V gives CDR1 MDHEN, CDR2 SYDVKM. With 60 Vbeta and 13 Jbeta primers, the PCR was carried out. Sequenced by immunoSEQ multiplex PCR; TCRdb stores in-frame clones only, minus some. The sample includes about 300,000 clones, just over 85% seen only once; the top ten take around 3.7%. The rearrangement uses TRBV28 and TRBJ1-1, with D maybe TRBD1 (6 bases). Sequencing was carried out using PBMCs. This TCR was recovered from a man between 35 and 55 years old in good health and CMV-seropositive. The CDR3 sequence: CASRLGHQNTEAFF. The CDR3 DNA reads TGTGCCAGCAGGCTGGGACACCAGAACACTGAAGCTTTCTTT.